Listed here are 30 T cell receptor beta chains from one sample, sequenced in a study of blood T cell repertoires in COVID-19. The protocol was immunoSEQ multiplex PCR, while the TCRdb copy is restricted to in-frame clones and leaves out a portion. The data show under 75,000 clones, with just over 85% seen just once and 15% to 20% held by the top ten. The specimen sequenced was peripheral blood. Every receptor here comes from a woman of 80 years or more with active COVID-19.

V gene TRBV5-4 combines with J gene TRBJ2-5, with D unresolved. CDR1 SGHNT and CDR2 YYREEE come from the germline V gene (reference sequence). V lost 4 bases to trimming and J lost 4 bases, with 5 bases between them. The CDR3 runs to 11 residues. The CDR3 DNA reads TGTGCCAGCAGCAGTAGAGAGACCCAGTACTTC. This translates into CASSSRETQYF. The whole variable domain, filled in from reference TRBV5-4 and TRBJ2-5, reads ETGVTQSPTHLIKTRGQQVTLRCSSQSGHNTVSWYQQALGQGPQFIFQYYREEENGRGNFPPRFSGLQFPNYSSELNVNALELDDSALYLCASSSRETQYFGPGTRLLVL.

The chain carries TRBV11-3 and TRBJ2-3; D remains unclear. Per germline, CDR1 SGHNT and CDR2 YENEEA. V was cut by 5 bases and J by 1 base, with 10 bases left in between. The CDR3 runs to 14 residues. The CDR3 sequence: CASSLGSGTDTQYF. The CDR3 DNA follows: TGTGCCAGCAGCCTCGGGTCTGGCACAGATACGCAGTATTTT. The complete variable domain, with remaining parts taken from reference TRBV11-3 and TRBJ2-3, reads EAGVVQSPRYKIIEKKQPVAFWCNPISGHNTLYWYLQNLGQGPELLIRYENEEAVDDSQLPKDRFSAERLKGVDSTLKIQPAELGDSAVYLCASSLGSGTDTQYFGPGTRLTVL.

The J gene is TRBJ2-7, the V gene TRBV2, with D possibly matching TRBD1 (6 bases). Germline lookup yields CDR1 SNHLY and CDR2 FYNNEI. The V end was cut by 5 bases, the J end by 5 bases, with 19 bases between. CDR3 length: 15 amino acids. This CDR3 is CASSKQGLGGDEQYF. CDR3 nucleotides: TGTGCCAGCAGTAAACAGGGTTTAGGTGGCGACGAGCAGTACTTC.

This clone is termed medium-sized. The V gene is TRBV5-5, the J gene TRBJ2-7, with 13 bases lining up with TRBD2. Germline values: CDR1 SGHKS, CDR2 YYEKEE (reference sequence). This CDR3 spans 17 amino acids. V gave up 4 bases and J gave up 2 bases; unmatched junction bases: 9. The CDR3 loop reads CASSRGLAGAGPYEQYF. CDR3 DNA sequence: TGTGCCAGCAGCCGCGGACTAGCGGGGGCCGGACCCTACGAGCAGTACTTC.

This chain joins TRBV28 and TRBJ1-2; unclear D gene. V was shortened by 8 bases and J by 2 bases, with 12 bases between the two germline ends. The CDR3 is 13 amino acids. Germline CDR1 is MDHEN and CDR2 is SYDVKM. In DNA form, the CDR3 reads TGTGCCAGCGCAAGGGCGGGGAACTATGGCTACACCTTC. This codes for CASARAGNYGYTF.

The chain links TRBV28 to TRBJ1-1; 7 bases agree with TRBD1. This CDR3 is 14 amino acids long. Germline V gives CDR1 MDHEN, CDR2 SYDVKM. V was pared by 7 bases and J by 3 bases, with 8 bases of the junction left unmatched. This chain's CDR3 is CASILRDRYTEAFF. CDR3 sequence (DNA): TGTGCCAGCATACTCCGGGACAGATACACTGAAGCTTTCTTT.

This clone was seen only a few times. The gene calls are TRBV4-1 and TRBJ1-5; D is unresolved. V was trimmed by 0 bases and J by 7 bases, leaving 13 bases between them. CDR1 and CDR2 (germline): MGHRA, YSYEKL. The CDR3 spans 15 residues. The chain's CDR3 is CASSQDEYPGQPQHF. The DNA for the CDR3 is TGCGCCAGCAGCCAAGACGAATACCCCGGGCAGCCCCAGCATTTT.

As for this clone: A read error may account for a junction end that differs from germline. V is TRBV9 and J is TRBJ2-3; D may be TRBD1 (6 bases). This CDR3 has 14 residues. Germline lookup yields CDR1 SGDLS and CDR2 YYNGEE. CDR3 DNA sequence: TGTGCCAGCAGCGTAGATGGCCAGACAGGTACGCAGTATTTT. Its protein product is CASSVDGQTGTQYF.

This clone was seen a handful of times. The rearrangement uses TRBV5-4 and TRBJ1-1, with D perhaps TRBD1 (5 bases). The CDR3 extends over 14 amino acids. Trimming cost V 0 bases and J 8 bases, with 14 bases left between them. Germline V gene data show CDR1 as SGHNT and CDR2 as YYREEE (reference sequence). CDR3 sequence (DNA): TGTGCCAGCAGCTTGGTTCCCGAGACAGTGGAAGCTTTCTTT. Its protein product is CASSLVPETVEAFF.

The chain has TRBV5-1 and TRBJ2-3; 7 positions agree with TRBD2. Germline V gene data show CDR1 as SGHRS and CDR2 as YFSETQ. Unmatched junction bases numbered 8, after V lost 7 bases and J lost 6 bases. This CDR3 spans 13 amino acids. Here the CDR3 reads CASQRGEGDTQYF. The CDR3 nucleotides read TGCGCCAGCCAGCGGGGAGAAGGGGATACGCAGTATTTT.

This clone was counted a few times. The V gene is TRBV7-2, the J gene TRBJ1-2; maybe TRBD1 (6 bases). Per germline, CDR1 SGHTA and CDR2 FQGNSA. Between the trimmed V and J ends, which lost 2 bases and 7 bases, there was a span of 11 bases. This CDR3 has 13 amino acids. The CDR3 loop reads CASSLQGTGGYTF. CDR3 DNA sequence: TGTGCCAGCAGCTTACAGGGGACGGGTGGCTACACCTTC.

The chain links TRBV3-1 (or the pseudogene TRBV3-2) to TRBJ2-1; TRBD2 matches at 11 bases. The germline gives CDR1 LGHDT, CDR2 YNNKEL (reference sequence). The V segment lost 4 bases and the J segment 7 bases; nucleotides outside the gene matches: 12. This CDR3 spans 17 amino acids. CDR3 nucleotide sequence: TGTGCCAGCAGCCCCTCAATAGCGGGGGGGCAGGGAAATGAGCAGTTCTTC. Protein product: CASSPSIAGGQGNEQFF.

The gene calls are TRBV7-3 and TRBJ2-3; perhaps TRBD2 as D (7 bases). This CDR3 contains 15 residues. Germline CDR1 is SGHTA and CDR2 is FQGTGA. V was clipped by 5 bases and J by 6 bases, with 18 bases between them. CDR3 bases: TGTGCCAGCAGCCCTTGGGGGGGGGCTATGGATACGCAGTATTTT. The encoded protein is CASSPWGGAMDTQYF.

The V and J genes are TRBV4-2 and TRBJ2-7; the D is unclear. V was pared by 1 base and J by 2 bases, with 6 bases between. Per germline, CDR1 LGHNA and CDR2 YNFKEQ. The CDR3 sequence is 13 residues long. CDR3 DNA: TGTGCCAGCAGCCAAGTTCCGGCCTACGAGCAGTACTTC. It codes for CASSQVPAYEQYF.

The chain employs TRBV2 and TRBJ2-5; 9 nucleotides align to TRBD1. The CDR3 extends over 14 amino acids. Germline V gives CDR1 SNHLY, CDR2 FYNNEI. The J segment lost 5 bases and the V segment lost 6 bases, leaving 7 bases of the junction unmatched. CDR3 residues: CASRDRGSRETQYF. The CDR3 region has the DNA TGTGCCAGCAGAGACAGGGGGTCAAGGGAGACCCAGTACTTC.

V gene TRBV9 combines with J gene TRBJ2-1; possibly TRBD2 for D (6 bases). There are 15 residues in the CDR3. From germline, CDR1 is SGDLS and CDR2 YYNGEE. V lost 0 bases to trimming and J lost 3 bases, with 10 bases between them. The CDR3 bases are TGTGCCAGCAGCGTAGATACGGGACTCTACAATGAGCAGTTCTTC. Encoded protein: CASSVDTGLYNEQFF.

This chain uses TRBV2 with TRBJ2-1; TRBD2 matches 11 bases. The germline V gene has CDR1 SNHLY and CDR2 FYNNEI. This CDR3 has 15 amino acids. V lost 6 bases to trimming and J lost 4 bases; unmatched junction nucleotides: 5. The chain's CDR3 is CASRLLAGAYNEQFF. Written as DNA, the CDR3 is TGTGCCAGCAGACTACTAGCGGGGGCTTACAATGAGCAGTTCTTC.

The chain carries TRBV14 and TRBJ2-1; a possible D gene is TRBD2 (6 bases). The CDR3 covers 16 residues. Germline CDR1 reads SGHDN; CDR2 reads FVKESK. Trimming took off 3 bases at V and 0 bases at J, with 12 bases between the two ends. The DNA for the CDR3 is TGTGCCAGCAGCCATTTGCGGGGTAGCTCCTACAATGAGCAGTTCTTC. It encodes CASSHLRGSSYNEQFF.

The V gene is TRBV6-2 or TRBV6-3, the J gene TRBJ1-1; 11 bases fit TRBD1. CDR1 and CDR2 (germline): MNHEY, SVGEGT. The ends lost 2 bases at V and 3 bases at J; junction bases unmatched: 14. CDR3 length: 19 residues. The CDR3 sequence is CASSYGPPGQGAPDTEAFF. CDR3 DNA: TGTGCCAGCAGTTACGGCCCTCCCGGACAGGGGGCGCCGGACACTGAAGCTTTCTTT.

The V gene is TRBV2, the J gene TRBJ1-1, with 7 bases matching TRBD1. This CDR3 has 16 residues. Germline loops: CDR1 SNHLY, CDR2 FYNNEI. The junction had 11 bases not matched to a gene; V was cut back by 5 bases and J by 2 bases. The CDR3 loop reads CASSRQGMELNTEAFF. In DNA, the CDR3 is TGTGCCAGCAGTCGACAGGGCATGGAGCTAAACACTGAAGCTTTCTTT. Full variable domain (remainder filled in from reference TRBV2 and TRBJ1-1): EPEVTQTPSHQVTQMGQEVILRCVPISNHLYFYWYRQILGQKVEFLVSFYNNEISEKSEIFDDQFSVERPDGSNFTLKIRSTKLEDSAMYFCASSRQGMELNTEAFFGQGTRLTVV.

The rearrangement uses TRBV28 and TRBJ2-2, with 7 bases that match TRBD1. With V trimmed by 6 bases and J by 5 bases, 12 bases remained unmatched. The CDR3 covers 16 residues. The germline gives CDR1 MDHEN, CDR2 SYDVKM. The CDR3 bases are TGTGCCAGCAGACGCTCCGGGACAGTCAAGACCGGGGAGCTGTTTTTT. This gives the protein CASRRSGTVKTGELFF.

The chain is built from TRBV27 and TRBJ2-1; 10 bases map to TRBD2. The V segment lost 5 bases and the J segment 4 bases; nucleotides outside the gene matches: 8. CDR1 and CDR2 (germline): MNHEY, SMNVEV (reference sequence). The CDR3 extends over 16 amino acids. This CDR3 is CASSPTTSGVYNEQFF. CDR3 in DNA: TGTGCCAGCAGTCCAACCACTAGCGGGGTTTACAATGAGCAGTTCTTC.

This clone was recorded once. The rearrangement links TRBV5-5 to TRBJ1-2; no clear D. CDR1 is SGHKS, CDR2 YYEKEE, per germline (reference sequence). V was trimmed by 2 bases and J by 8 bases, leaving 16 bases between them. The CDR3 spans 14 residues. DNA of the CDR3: TGTGCCAGCAGCTTCGACTCCTTGGCGGCGGGCTACACCTTC. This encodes CASSFDSLAAGYTF.

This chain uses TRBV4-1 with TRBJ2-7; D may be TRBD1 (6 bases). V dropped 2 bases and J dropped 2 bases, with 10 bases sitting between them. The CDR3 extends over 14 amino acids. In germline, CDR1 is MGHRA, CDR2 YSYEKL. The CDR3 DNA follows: TGCGCCAGCAGCCAAATGGGGGCGGCCTACGAGCAGTACTTC. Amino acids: CASSQMGAAYEQYF.

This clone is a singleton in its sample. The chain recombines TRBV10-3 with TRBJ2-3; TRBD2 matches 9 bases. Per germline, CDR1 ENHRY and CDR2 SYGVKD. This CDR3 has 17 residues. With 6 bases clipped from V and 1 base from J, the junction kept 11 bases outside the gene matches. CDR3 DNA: TGTGCCATCAGAAATAGCGGGGGCCTCACCCGCACAGATACGCAGTATTTT. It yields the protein CAIRNSGGLTRTDTQYF.

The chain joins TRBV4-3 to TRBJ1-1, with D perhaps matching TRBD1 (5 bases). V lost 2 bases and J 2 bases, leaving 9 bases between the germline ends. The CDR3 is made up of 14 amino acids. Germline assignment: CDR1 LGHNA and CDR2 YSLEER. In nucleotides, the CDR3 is TGCGCCAGCAGCCAACAGGGTGGAAACACTGAAGCTTTCTTT. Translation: CASSQQGGNTEAFF.

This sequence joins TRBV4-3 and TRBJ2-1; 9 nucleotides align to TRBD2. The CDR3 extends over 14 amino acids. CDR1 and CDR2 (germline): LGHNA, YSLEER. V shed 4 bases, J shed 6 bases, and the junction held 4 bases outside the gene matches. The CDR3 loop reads CASSPGLAPNEQFF. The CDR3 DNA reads TGCGCCAGCAGCCCGGGACTAGCTCCCAATGAGCAGTTCTTC.

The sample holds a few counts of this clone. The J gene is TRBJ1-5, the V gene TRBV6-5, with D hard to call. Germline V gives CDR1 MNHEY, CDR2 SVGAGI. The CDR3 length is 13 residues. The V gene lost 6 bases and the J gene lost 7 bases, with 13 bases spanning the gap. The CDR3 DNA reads TGTGCCAGCAGAGGCGGGGTATTGCAGCCCCAGCATTTT. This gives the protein CASRGGVLQPQHF.

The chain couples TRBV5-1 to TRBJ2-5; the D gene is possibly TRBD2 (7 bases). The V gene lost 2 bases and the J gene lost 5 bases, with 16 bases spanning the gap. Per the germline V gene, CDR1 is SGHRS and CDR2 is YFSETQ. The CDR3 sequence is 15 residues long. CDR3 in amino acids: CASSFMRGLGETQYF. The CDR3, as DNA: TGCGCCAGCAGCTTTATGCGGGGGCTCGGTGAGACCCAGTACTTC.

The DNA for the CDR3 is TGTGCCAGCACCTTACAGGGAACTGGGGCCAACGTCCTGACTTTC. It encodes CASTLQGTGANVLTF. V and J are TRBV2 and TRBJ2-6, with D tentatively TRBD1 (6 bases). From germline, CDR1 is SNHLY and CDR2 FYNNEI. The CDR3 totals 15 residues. Trimming took 7 bases from V and 2 from J, leaving 12 bases between them.